Each of the 14 T cell receptor beta chains below was sequenced from the same sample in a study of cytomegalovirus exposure and HLA in healthy donors. Repertoires were generated with immunoSEQ multiplex PCR, while TCRdb's copy carries only in-frame clones and drops some. The sample contains some 110,000 clones, around 88% of which appear only once. Sequencing used PBMCs. The receptor source for this set is a young man in good health and CMV-seronegative.

The genes are TRBV6-5 and TRBJ2-3; D ambiguous. The V gene's germline CDR1 is MNHEY and CDR2 SVGAGI. The CDR3 loop spans 14 amino acids. The V end was cut by 5 bases, the J end by 0 bases, with 9 bases between. CDR3 region: CASSPVRSTDTQYF. DNA of the CDR3: TGTGCCAGCAGTCCGGTCAGGAGCACAGATACGCAGTATTTT.

J is TRBJ2-1 and V is TRBV6-5; possibly TRBD2 for D (6 bases). The V gene lost 8 bases and the J gene lost 8 bases, with 16 bases spanning the gap. The CDR3 spans 13 residues. CDR1 and CDR2 from the germline V gene are MNHEY and SVGAGI. CDR3 loop: CASQGGRIDEQFF. The CDR3, as DNA: TGTGCCAGCCAGGGAGGCCGAATTGATGAGCAGTTCTTC.

V is TRBV7-2 and J is TRBJ2-7; D unresolved. Looked up from germline, CDR1 is SGHTA and CDR2 is FQGNSA. Trimming removed 6 bases from V and 5 bases from J, with 14 bases in between. This CDR3 is 13 amino acids long. The CDR3 nucleotides are TGTGCCAGCAGGGAGACCCCCGGCAACGAGCAGTACTTC. Translating it yields CASRETPGNEQYF.

This rearrangement joins TRBV6-1 to TRBJ1-6, with 8 bases aligning to TRBD1. Germline trimming cut 5 bases from V and 5 bases from J; bases unmatched to any gene: 5. This CDR3 region has 15 residues. In germline, CDR1 is MNHNS, CDR2 SASEGT. The CDR3: CASSPDRAHNSPLHF. Written as DNA, the CDR3 is TGTGCCAGCAGTCCGGACAGGGCCCATAATTCACCCCTCCACTTT.

The chain employs TRBV2 and TRBJ2-7, with D perhaps TRBD2 (6 bases). CDR3 length equals 12 residues. Per germline, CDR1 SNHLY and CDR2 FYNNEI. With 6 bases removed from V and 8 bases from J, the gap between germline ends came to 14 bases. Written as DNA, the CDR3 is TGTGCCAGCAGAGGGACTCAGAGGCAGCAGTACTTC. Its protein product is CASRGTQRQQYF.

In DNA form, the CDR3 reads TGTGCCAGCAGCGGAGGGACGACTAGTGCTTTCTTT. It encodes CASSGGTTSAFF. The chain employs TRBV7-2 and TRBJ1-1, with a weak D call TRBD1 (5 bases). CDR1 is SGHTA, CDR2 FQGNSA, per germline. Trimming took off 5 bases at V and 11 bases at J, with 15 bases between the two ends. The CDR3 is 12 residues long.

This clone occurred a few times. The J gene is TRBJ2-4, the V gene TRBV6-1, with 7 bases identical to TRBD1. This CDR3 comprises 16 residues. After removal of 4 bases from V and 0 bases from J, the junction contained 6 bases not matched to a gene. Looked up from germline, CDR1 is MNHNS and CDR2 is SASEGT. The CDR3 sequence is CASSGGQLLAKNIQYF. In nucleotides, the CDR3 is TGTGCCAGCAGTGGGGGACAGTTACTAGCCAAAAACATTCAGTACTTC.

This chain joins TRBV19 and TRBJ1-6; D remains ambiguous. Germline V lookup: CDR1 LNHDA, CDR2 SQIVND (reference sequence). The V and J ends lost 4 bases and 0 bases respectively, with 10 bases between them. The length of the CDR3 is 16 residues. CDR3 residues: CASSTAYSSYNSPLHF. Written as DNA, the CDR3 is TGTGCCAGTAGTACCGCCTACAGCTCCTATAATTCACCCCTCCACTTT.

The chain carries TRBV19 and TRBJ1-1; TRBD1 is a possible D gene (6 bases). There are 16 residues in the CDR3. Per the germline V gene, CDR1 is LNHDA and CDR2 is SQIVND (reference sequence). V lost 1 base, J lost 5 bases, and 17 bases lay in between. DNA of the CDR3: TGTGCCAGTAGTATAGTGGGGGGGCGCTTGAGAACTGAAGCTTTCTTT. This gives the protein CASSIVGGRLRTEAFF.

This chain uses TRBV10-1 with TRBJ2-3; 8 bases agree with TRBD1. The CDR3 has 14 residues. The germline V gene has CDR1 WNHNN and CDR2 SYGVQD (reference sequence). V lost 0 bases and J lost 5; bases outside the gene matches: 1. The CDR3 sequence: CASSESTGVDTQYF. CDR3 in DNA: TGCGCCAGCAGTGAGTCGACAGGGGTAGATACGCAGTATTTT.

The chain has TRBV27 and TRBJ1-5; D possibly corresponds to TRBD1 (5 bases). The CDR3 runs 15 residues. Germline V lookup: CDR1 MNHEY, CDR2 SMNVEV (reference sequence). The V end lost 3 bases, the J end lost 3 bases, and 12 bases lay between the germline ends. CDR3 nucleotide sequence: TGTGCCAGCAGTTTCACTGGGGCCCACAATCAGCCCCAGCATTTT. Translation: CASSFTGAHNQPQHF.

The CDR3 DNA is TGTGCCAGCAGCGTAGCTGACAGGGGGAGTCCGGGGTCACCCCTCCACTTT. Its translation: CASSVADRGSPGSPLHF. The chain carries TRBV9 and TRBJ1-6; 9 nucleotides align to TRBD1. The CDR3 consists of 17 residues. V was clipped by 0 bases and J by 10 bases; unmatched bases: 11. CDR1 is SGDLS, CDR2 YYNGEE, per germline.

V is TRBV14 and J is TRBJ1-1; D uncertain. This CDR3 is 15 amino acids long. CDR1 and CDR2 from the germline V gene are SGHDN and FVKESK. V was shortened by 4 bases and J by 2 bases, with 14 bases between the two germline ends. In DNA, the CDR3 is TGTGCCAGCAGCCGGTTGGCAGGTGTTAACACTGAAGCTTTCTTT. Its protein product is CASSRLAGVNTEAFF.

This clone was counted a few times. This chain links TRBV9 with TRBJ1-5; D is perhaps TRBD1 (5 bases). The V and J ends lost 0 bases and 1 base respectively, with 5 bases between them. CDR3 length: 14 amino acids. Germline V gives CDR1 SGDLS, CDR2 YYNGEE. The CDR3 is CASSVGQSNQPQHF. As DNA, the CDR3 is TGTGCCAGCAGCGTAGGACAGAGCAATCAGCCCCAGCATTTT.